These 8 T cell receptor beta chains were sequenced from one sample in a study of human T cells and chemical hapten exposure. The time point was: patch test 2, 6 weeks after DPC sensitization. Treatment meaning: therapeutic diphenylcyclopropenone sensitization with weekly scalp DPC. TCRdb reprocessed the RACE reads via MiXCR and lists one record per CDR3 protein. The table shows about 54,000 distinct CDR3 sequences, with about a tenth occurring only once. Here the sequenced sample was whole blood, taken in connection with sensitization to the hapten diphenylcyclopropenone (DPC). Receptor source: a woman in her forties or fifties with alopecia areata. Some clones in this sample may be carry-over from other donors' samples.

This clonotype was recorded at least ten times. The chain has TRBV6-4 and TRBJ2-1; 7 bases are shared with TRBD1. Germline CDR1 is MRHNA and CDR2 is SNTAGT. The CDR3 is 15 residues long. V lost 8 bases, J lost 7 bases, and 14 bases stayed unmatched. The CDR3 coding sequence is TGTGCCAGCCAAATGAGACAGGGTCATAGGAATGAGCAGTTCTTC. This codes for CASQMRQGHRNEQFF.

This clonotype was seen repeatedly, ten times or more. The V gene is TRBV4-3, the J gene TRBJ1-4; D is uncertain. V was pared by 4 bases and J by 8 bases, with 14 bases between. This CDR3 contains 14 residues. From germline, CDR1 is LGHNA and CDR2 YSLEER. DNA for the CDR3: TGCGCCAGCAGCCGGATTCTCATGGAAGAAAAACTGTTTTTT. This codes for CASSRILMEEKLFF.

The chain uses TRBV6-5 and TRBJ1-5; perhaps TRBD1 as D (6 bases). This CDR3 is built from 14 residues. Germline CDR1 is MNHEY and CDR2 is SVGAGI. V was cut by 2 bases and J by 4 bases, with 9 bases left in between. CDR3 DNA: TGTGCCAGCAGTTACAGGGGGGTAAATCAGCCCCAGCATTTT. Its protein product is CASSYRGVNQPQHF.

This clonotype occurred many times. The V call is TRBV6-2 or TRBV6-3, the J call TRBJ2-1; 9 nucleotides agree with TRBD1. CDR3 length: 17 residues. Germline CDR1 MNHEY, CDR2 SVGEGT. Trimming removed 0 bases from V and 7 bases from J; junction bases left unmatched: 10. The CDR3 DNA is TGTGCCAGCAGTTACTCGACGGTAGGACAGGGGTGGAATGAGCAGTTCTTC. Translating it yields CASSYSTVGQGWNEQFF.

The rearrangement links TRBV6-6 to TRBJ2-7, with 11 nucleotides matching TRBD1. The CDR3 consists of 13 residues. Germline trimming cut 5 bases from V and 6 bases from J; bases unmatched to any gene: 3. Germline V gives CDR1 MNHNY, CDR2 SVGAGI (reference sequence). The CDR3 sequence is CASSTGQGVEQYF. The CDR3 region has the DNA TGTGCCAGCAGTACGGGACAGGGGGTCGAGCAGTACTTC.

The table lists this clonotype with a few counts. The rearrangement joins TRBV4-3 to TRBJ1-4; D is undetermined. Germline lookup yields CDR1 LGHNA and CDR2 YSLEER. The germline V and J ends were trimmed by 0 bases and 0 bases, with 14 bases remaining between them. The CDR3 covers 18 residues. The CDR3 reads CASSQDSPGLSTNEKLFF. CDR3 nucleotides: TGCGCCAGCAGCCAAGATTCTCCCGGACTTTCAACTAATGAAAAACTGTTTTTT.

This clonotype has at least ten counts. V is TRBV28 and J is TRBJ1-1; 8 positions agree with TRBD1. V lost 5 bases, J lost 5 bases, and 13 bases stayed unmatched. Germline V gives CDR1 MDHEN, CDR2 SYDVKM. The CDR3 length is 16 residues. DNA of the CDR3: TGTGCCAGCAGTCCTACTTCAGGGGGCGCAAGGACTGAAGCTTTCTTT. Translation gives CASSPTSGGARTEAFF. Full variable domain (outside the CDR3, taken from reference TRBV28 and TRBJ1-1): DVKVTQSSRYLVKRTGEKVFLECVQDMDHENMFWYRQDPGLGLRLIYFSYDVKMKEKGDIPEGYSVSREKKERFSLILESASTNQTSMYLCASSPTSGGARTEAFFGQGTRLTVV.

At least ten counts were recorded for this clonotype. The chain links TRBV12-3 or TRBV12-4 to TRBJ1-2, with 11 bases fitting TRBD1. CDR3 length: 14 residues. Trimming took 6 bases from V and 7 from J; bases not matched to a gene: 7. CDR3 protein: CASRSGTGGGGYTF. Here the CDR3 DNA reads TGTGCCAGCAGATCCGGGACAGGGGGTGGTGGCTACACCTTC.